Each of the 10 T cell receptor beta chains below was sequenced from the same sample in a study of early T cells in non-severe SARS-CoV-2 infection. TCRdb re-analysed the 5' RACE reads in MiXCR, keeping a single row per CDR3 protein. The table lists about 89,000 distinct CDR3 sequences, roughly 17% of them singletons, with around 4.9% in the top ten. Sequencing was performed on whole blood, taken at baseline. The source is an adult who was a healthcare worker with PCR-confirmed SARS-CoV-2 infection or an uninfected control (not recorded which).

Here the CDR3 DNA reads TGCGCCAGCAGCCAAGACGGGAGATCCAGGAATGAGCAGTTCTTC. Amino acid sequence: CASSQDGRSRNEQFF. V is TRBV4-3 and J is TRBJ2-1; possible D gene TRBD2, 6 bases. The CDR3 runs to 15 residues. From germline, CDR1 is LGHNA and CDR2 YSLEER. Trimming left V 0 bases short and J 7 bases short, with 13 bases between.

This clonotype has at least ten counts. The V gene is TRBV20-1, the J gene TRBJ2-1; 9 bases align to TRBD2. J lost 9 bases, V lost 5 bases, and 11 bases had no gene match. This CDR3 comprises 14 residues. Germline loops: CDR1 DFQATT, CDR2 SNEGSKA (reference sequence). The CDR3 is CSAEGTSKRREQFF. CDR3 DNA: TGCAGTGCTGAAGGGACTAGCAAACGTCGTGAGCAGTTCTTC.

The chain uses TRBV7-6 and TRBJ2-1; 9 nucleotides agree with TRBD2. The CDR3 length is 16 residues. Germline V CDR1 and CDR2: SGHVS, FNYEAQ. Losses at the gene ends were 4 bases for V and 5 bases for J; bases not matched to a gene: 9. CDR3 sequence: CASSSGVAGGDNEQFF. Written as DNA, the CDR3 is TGTGCCAGCAGCTCTGGTGTCGCGGGAGGGGACAATGAGCAGTTCTTC. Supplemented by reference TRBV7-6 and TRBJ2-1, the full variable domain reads GAGVSQSPRYKVTKRGQDVALRCDPISGHVSLYWYRQALGQGPEFLTYFNYEAQQDKSGLPNDRFSAERPEGSISTLTIQRTEQRDSAMYRCASSSGVAGGDNEQFFGPGTRLTVL.

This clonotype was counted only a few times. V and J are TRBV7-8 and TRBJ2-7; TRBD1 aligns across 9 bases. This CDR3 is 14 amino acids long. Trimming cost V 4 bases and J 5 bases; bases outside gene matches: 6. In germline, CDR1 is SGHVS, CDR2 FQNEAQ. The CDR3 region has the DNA TGTGCCAGCAGCTACGCCGGGACAGGGCACGAGCAGTACTTC. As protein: CASSYAGTGHEQYF.

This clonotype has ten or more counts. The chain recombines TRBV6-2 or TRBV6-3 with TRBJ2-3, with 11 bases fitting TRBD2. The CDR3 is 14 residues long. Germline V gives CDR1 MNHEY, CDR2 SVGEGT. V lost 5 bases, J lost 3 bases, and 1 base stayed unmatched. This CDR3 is CASSGTSGTDTQYF. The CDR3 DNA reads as TGTGCCAGCAGTGGGACTAGCGGAACAGATACGCAGTATTTT.

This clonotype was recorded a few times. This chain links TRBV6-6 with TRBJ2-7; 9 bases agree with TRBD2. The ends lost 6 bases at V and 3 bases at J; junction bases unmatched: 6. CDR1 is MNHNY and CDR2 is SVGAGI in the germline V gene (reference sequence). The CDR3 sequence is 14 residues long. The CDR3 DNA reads TGTGCCAGCAGGCTAGCGGGACGTAACTACGAGCAGTACTTC. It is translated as CASRLAGRNYEQYF.

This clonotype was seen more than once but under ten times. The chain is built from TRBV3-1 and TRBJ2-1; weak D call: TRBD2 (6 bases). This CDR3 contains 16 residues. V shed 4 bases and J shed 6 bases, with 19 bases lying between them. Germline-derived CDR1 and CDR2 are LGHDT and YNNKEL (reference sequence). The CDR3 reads CASSPFGSREGNEQFF. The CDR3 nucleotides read TGTGCCAGCAGCCCGTTCGGGAGCAGAGAGGGCAATGAGCAGTTCTTC.

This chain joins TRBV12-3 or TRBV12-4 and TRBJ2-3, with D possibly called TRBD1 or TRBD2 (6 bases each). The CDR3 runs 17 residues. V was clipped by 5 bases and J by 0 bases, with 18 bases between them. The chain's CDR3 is CASSPIRGAASTDTQYF. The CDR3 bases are TGTGCCAGCAGTCCGATTAGGGGGGCAGCGAGCACAGATACGCAGTATTTT.

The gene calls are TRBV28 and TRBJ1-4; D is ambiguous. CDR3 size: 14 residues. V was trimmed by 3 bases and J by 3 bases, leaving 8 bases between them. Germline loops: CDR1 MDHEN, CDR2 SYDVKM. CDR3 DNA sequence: TGTGCCAGCAGTTTCGGAGGAGCTAATGAAAAACTGTTTTTT. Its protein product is CASSFGGANEKLFF.

The CDR3 sequence is CASRDTGNERAFF. The DNA of the CDR3 is TGTGCCAGCAGAGACACCGGGAATGAGAGGGCTTTCTTT. The gene calls are TRBV28 and TRBJ1-1; no clear D gene. V lost 6 bases and J 11 bases, leaving 19 bases between the germline ends. There are 13 residues in the CDR3. Germline assignment: CDR1 MDHEN and CDR2 SYDVKM.